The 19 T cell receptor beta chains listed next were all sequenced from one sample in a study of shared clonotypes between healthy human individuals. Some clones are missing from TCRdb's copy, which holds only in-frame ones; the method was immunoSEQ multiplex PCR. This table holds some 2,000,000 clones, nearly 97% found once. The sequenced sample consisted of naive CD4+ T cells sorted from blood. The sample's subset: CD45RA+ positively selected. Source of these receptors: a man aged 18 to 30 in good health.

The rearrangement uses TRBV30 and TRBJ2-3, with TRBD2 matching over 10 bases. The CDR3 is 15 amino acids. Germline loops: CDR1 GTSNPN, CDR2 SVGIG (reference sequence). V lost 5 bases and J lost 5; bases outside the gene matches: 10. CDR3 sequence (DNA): TGTGCCTGGGATATAGCGGGGGGCCGGAGAGATACGCAGTATTTT. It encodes CAWDIAGGRRDTQYF.

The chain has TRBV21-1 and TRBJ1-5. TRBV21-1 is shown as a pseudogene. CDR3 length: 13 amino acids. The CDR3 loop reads CARGGGGRQPQHF. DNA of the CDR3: TGTGCCAGAGGGGGAGGGGGCCGTCAGCCCCAGCATTTT.

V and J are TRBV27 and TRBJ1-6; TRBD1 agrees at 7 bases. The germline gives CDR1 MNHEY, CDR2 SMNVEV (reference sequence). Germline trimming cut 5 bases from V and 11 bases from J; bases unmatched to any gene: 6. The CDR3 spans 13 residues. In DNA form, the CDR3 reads TGTGCCAGCAGTCGGGACAGAGGGACACCCCTCCACTTT. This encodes CASSRDRGTPLHF.

DNA for the CDR3: TGTGCCAGCAGTCCGAACCGAGGGACTGGCTACACCTTC. Protein sequence: CASSPNRGTGYTF. The J gene is TRBJ1-2, the V gene TRBV6-1; D is possibly TRBD1 (5 bases). The CDR3 runs 13 residues. CDR1 is MNHNS, CDR2 SASEGT, per germline. The V end lost 5 bases, the J end lost 7 bases, and 14 bases lay between the germline ends.

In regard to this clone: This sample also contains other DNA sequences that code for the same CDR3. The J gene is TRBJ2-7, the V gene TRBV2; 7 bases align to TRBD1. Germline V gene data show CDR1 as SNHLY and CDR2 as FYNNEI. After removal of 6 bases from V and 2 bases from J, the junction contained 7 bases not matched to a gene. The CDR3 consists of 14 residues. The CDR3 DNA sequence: TGTGCCAGCAGAAACCGGGACAGAACCTACGAGCAGTACTTC. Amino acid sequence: CASRNRDRTYEQYF.

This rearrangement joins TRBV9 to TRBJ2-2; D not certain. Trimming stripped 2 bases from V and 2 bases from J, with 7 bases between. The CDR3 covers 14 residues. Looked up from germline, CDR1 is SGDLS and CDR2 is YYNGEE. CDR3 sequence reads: CASSVTPNTGELFF. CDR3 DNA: TGTGCCAGCAGCGTGACTCCAAACACCGGGGAGCTGTTTTTT.

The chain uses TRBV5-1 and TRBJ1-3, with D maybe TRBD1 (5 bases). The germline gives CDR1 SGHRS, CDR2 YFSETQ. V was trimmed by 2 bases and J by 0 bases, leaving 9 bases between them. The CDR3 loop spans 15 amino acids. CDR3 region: CASSFGGTSGNTIYF. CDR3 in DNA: TGCGCCAGCAGCTTCGGGGGGACCTCTGGAAACACCATATATTTT.

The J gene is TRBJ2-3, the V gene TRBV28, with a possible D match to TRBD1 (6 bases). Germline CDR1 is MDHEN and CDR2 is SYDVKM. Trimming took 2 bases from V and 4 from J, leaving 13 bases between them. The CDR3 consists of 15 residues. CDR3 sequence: CASSLQNRVPDTQYF. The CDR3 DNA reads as TGTGCCAGCAGTTTACAGAACAGGGTCCCAGATACGCAGTATTTT.

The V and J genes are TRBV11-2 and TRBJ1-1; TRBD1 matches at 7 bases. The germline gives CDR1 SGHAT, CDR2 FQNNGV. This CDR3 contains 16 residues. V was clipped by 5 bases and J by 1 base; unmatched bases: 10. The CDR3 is CASSLEGAKGNTEAFF. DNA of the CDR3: TGTGCCAGCAGCCTGGAGGGGGCTAAAGGGAACACTGAAGCTTTCTTT.

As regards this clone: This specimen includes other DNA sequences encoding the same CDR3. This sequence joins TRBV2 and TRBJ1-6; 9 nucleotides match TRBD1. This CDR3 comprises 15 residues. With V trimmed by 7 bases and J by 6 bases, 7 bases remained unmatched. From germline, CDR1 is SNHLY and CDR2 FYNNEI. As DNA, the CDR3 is TGTGCCAGCAAGGAGGACAGGGGCGTTAATTCACCCCTCCACTTT. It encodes CASKEDRGVNSPLHF.

The CDR3 region has the DNA TGCAGCGTTGAAGGACTAGCGGTGGATGGGGGGCAGTTCTTC. Protein product: CSVEGLAVDGGQFF. The chain is built from TRBV29-1 and TRBJ2-1, with 9 bases aligning to TRBD2. V was clipped by 1 base and J by 12 bases; unmatched bases: 10. The CDR3 loop spans 14 amino acids. Germline V gives CDR1 SQVTM, CDR2 ANQGSEA.

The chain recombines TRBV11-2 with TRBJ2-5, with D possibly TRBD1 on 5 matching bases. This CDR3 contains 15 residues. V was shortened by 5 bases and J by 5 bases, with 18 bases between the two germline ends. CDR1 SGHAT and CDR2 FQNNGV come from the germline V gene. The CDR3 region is CASSPDTQHSETQYF. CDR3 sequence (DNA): TGTGCCAGCAGCCCGGACACCCAGCATAGTGAGACCCAGTACTTC.

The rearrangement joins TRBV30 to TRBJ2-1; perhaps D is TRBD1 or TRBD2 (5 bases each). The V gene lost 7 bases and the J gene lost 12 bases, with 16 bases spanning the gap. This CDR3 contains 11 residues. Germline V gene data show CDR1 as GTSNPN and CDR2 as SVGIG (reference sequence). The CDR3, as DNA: TGTGCCTTGGGGGAAGTACGGGGGCAGTTCTTC. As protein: CALGEVRGQFF.

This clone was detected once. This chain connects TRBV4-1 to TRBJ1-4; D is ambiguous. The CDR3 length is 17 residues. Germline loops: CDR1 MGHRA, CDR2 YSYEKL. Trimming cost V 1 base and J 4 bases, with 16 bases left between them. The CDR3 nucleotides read TGCGCCAGCAGCCAAGTTATGCTGGCGGATAATAATGAAAAACTGTTTTTT. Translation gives CASSQVMLADNNEKLFF.

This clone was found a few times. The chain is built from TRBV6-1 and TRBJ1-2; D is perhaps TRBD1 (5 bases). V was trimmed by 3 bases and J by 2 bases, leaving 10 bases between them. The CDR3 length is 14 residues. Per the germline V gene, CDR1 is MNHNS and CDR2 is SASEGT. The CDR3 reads CASSDPGLNYGYTF. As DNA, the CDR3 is TGTGCCAGCAGTGATCCGGGACTCAACTATGGCTACACCTTC.

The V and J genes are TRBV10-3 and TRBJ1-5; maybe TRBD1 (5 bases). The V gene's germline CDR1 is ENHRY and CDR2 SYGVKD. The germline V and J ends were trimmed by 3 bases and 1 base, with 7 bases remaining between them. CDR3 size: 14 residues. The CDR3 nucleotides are TGTGCCATCAGTGATGCAGGGAGCAATCAGCCCCAGCATTTT. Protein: CAISDAGSNQPQHF.

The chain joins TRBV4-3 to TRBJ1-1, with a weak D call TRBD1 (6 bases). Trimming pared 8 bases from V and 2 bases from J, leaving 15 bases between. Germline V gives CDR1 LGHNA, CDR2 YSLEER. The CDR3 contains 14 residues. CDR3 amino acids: CASSRGARNTEAFF. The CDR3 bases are TGCGCCAGCTCAAGGGGGGCACGAAACACTGAAGCTTTCTTT.

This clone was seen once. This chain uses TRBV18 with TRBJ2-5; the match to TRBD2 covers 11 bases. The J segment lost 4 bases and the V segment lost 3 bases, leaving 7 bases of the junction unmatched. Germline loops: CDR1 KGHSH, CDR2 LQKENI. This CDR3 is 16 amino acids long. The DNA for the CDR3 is TGTGCCAGCTCACCCTCCCTAGCGGGAGGTGGAGAGACCCAGTACTTC. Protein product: CASSPSLAGGGETQYF. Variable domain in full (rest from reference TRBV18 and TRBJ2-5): NAGVMQNPRHLVRRRGQEARLRCSPMKGHSHVYWYRQLPEEGLKFMVYLQKENIIDESGMPKERFSAEFPKEGPSILRIQQVVRGDSAAYFCASSPSLAGGGETQYFGPGTRLLVL.

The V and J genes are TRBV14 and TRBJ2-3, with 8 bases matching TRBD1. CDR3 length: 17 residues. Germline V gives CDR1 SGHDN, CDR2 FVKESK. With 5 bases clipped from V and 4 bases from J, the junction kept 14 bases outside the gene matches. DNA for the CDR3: TGTGCCAGCAGCTTCGGACAGGGCAGTGTTGGGTCAGATACGCAGTATTTT. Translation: CASSFGQGSVGSDTQYF.